This TCR beta chain originates from a study of blood T cell repertoires in COVID-19. Study-wide context: Samples taken during acute and convalescent COVID-19 were collected in the United States, Italy and Spain. Nucleic acid was either cDNA or gDNA, and it came from T cells, B-cell-depleted T cells, or PBMCs.

Generated by immunoSEQ multiplex PCR, the TCRdb table keeps only in-frame clones and is missing some. The sample holds around 270,000 clones; roughly 89% are singletons and the top ten take roughly 4.8%. The V gene's germline CDR1 is MDHEN and CDR2 SYDVKM. CDR3 length: 14 amino acids. V lost 5 bases and J 5 bases, leaving 13 bases between the germline ends. The sequencing sample was made of peripheral blood. The receptor was derived from a man in his forties or fifties with acute or convalescent COVID-19. The chain combines TRBV28 with TRBJ2-4, with D possibly matching TRBD1 (6 bases). CDR3 nucleotides: TGTGCCAGCAGTATAGCAGGGGAGCAAAACATTCAGTACTTC. Amino acid sequence: CASSIAGEQNIQYF.